The rows below give T cell receptor beta chains drawn from one sample of a study of shared clonotypes between healthy human individuals. This table comes from immunoSEQ multiplex PCR, and its TCRdb copy is limited to in-frame clones, with some not included. Of hundreds of thousands of clones in the sample, roughly 80% were seen once. Sequences were obtained from PBMCs. All receptors come from a woman aged 40-49 years in good health. Some clones in this sample may be carry-over from other donors' samples. Each CDR3 is given with its conserved first and last residue. The order of the fields is clone size, V gene, J gene, D gene, CDR3 DNA, CDR3 protein. A D gene is named only where the DNA matches it firmly. Clone size is stated in some rows and not others, as once, few, many or a class when expanded.

>.|TRBV28|TRBJ2-4|TRBD1
TGTGCCAGCAAAGGGACAGGGTGGGACATTCAGTACTTC
CASKGTGWDIQYF
>.|TRBV7-9|TRBJ2-7|.
TGTGCCAGCAGCTTAGATGGTTCCTACGAGCAGTACTTC
CASSLDGSYEQYF
>few|TRBV19|TRBJ2-7|.
TGTGCCAGTAGTCCGGGCTCCTACGAGCAGTACTTC
CASSPGSYEQYF
>.|TRBV6-5|TRBJ2-7|.
TGTGCCAGCAGTTACTCGAGGGCAGGGGTGGACGAGCAGTACTTC
CASSYSRAGVDEQYF
>.|TRBV7-8|TRBJ1-2|.
TGTGCCAGCAGCTTACTCGAGCCAAACTATGGCTACACCTTC
CASSLLEPNYGYTF
>.|TRBV4-3|TRBJ2-3|TRBD2
TGCGCCAGCAGCCAAGATGGAGGCTCCGGGACTAGCGATACGCAGTATTTT
CASSQDGGSGTSDTQYF
>.|TRBV30|TRBJ2-3|.
TGTGCCTGGAGTGTTGGGCCACCAATACAGTATTTT
CAWSVGPPIQYF
>.|TRBV7-9|TRBJ1-2|.
TGTGCCAGCAGCCCAAGCGCCCGAGGAGCTAACTATGGCTACACCTTC
CASSPSARGANYGYTF
>once|TRBV6-5|TRBJ1-2|.
TGTGCCAGCAGTTACTCGAGCCCCCTTGGCTACACCTTC
CASSYSSPLGYTF
>.|TRBV29-1|TRBJ2-5|.
TGCAGCCTTACCATCCTTGGGGAGCAGTACTTC
CSLTILGEQYF
>.|TRBV28|TRBJ2-2|.
TGTGCCAGCAGTTTACGCCCGAGGAACACCGGGGAGCTGTTTTTT
CASSLRPRNTGELFF
>.|TRBV2|TRBJ2-5|TRBD1
TGTGCCAGCAGTCCCGCGCTGGCAGGGGGACAAGAGACCCAGTACTTC
CASSPALAGGQETQYF
>.|TRBV11-3|TRBJ1-3|.
TGTGCCAGCAGCCCGGACGGAAGAAACACCATATATTTT
CASSPDGRNTIYF
>.|TRBV5-4|TRBJ2-7|.
TGTGCCAGCTTTTACGAGCAGTACTTC
CASFYEQYF
>.|TRBV15|TRBJ2-1|.
TGTGCCACCAGCAGAGAAGACTCGACAGTGACCAATGAGCAGTTCTTC
CATSREDSTVTNEQFF
>.|TRBV6-6|TRBJ2-2|.
TGTGCCAGCAGACCTCAGGCGAACACCGGGGAGCTGTTTTTT
CASRPQANTGELFF
>few|TRBV7-6|TRBJ1-3|.
TGTGCCAGCAGCTTAGACTTGGCCCCCGACAGAGTCTCTGGAAACACCATATATTTT
CASSLDLAPDRVSGNTIYF
>.|TRBV5-6|TRBJ2-3|.
TGTGCCAGCAGCTTGTGGTTAGGGGGTAGGGCAGATACGCAGTATTTT
CASSLWLGGRADTQYF
>once|TRBV11-2|TRBJ2-7|.
TGTGCCAGCAGCTTAGATGGGGCAGAGTTCGAGCAGTACTTC
CASSLDGAEFEQYF
>.|TRBV2|TRBJ2-2|.
TGTGCCAGCAGTGAACGGCAGATCACCGGGGAGCTGTTTTTT
CASSERQITGELFF
>.|TRBV27|TRBJ2-3|TRBD2
TGTGCCAGCAGTTTGGTAGCGGGAGTGGGCGCAGATAAGCAGTATTTT
CASSLVAGVGADKQYF
>.|TRBV27|TRBJ1-1|.
TGTGCCAGCAGTCTCACGAGGAGGGGCGAAGCTTTCTTT
CASSLTRRGEAFF
>.|TRBV6-4|TRBJ2-7|TRBD1
TGTGCCAGAAATGGACAGGGGATTCACGAGCAGTACTTC
CARNGQGIHEQYF
>.|TRBV4-1|TRBJ2-7|TRBD1
TGCGCCAGCAGCCAACCTGACAGGGCCTACGAGCAGTACTTC
CASSQPDRAYEQYF
>.|TRBV7-6|TRBJ2-5|.
TGTGCCAGCAGCTTAGTTGTCGAGACCCAGTACTTC
CASSLVVETQYF
>few|TRBV2|TRBJ1-1|.
TGTGCCAGCACTAGGGTAGGGGTAGAAGCTTTCTTT
CASTRVGVEAFF
>.|TRBV28|TRBJ1-2|TRBD1
TGTGCCAGCAGCAGGACAGGGTGGGGTAGCTATGGCTACACCTTC
CASSRTGWGSYGYTF
>few|TRBV28|TRBJ1-2|.
TGTGCCAGCAGTTTTCAGGGATCGAGCTACACCTTC
CASSFQGSSYTF
>.|TRBV18|TRBJ1-2|TRBD1
TGTGCCAGCTCACTATCGGGACAGGGATTTTATGGCTACACCTTC
CASSLSGQGFYGYTF
>many|TRBV6-7|TRBJ1-5|TRBD1
TGTGCCAGCAGTTACCCCCGGGACAGGGGAATGACGAGCAATCAGCCCCAGCATTTT
CASSYPRDRGMTSNQPQHF
>.|TRBV25-1|TRBJ1-6|.
TGTGCCAGCAGTGAATTTGTGGGAAGAGGATCACCCCTCCACTTT
CASSEFVGRGSPLHF
>.|TRBV7-8|TRBJ2-7|TRBD1
TGTGCCAGCAGCTTAGAGGGACAGGTCTTCTACGAGCAGTACTTC
CASSLEGQVFYEQYF
>few|TRBV2|TRBJ2-7|.
TGTGCCAGCAGGGTGGGCAGGGACTACGAGCAGTACTTC
CASRVGRDYEQYF
>.|TRBV7-3|TRBJ2-1|TRBD2
TGTGCCAGCAGCGACGGCAAGCGGGAAAACAATGAGCAGTTCTTC
CASSDGKRENNEQFF
>.|TRBV28|TRBJ2-5|TRBD2
TGTGCCAGCAACCCCAAAGGGACTAGCGGGACTTGGCAGGAGACCCAGTACTTC
CASNPKGTSGTWQETQYF
>few|TRBV30|TRBJ2-3|TRBD2
TGTGCCTGGAATCCTAGCGGGGAAATATACTGGAAGGATACGCAGTATTTT
CAWNPSGEIYWKDTQYF
>.|TRBV29-1|TRBJ2-7|TRBD2
TGCAGCGTCGTCGGACTAGCTTCTTCCTACGAGCAGTACTTC
CSVVGLASSYEQYF
>.|TRBV11-2|TRBJ2-3|.
TGTGCCAGCAGCTTAGAGGGGATCGGTACGCAGTATTTT
CASSLEGIGTQYF
>.|TRBV5-1|TRBJ2-1|TRBD1
TGCGCCAGCAGCCCCTGGGACAGCTCCTACAATGAGCAGTTCTTC
CASSPWDSSYNEQFF
>.|TRBV5-1|TRBJ2-3|.
TGCGCCAGCAGTGGTGGTGGGGAAGGAGATACGCAGTATTTT
CASSGGGEGDTQYF
>.|TRBV4-1|TRBJ2-1|TRBD2
TGCGCCAGCAGTCCAACCGGGACTAGCGCTTACAATGAGCAGTTCTTC
CASSPTGTSAYNEQFF
>.|TRBV2|TRBJ2-7|.
TGTGCCAGCAGGACAGCCTACGAGCAGTACTTC
CASRTAYEQYF
>.|TRBV5-6|TRBJ2-2|.
TGTGCCAGCAGCTTTACAGGTGCGAACACCGGGGAGCTGTTTTTT
CASSFTGANTGELFF
>.|TRBV7-2|TRBJ2-7|.
TGTGCCAGCAGCTCCCGTGATAGCGGACCCTACGAGCAGTACTTC
CASSSRDSGPYEQYF
>.|TRBV5-1|TRBJ1-3|.
TGCGCCAGCAGCTTGGTCGGCGGGTACTCTGGAAACACCATATATTTT
CASSLVGGYSGNTIYF
>.|TRBV2|TRBJ1-1|.
TGTGCCAGCAGTGAAAGTACAAATGTCCCTGAAGCTTTCTTT
CASSESTNVPEAFF